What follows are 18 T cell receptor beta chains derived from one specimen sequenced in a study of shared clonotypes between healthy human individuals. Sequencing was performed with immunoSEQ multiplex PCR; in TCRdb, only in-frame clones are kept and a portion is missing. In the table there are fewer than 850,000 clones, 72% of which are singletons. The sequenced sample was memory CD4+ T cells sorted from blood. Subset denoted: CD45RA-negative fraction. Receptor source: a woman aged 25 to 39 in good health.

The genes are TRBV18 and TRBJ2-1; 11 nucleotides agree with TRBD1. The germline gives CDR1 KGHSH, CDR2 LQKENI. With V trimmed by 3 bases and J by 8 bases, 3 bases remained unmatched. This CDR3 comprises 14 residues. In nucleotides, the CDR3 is TGTGCCAGCTCACCCGGGACAGGGGGACATGAGCAGTTCTTC. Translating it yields CASSPGTGGHEQFF.

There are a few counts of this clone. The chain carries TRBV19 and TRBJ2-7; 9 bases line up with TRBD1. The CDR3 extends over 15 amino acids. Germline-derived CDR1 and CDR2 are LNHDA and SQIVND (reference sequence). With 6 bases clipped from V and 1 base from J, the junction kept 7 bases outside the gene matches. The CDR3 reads CASRIRQGGSYEQYF. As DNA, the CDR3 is TGTGCCAGTAGGATCCGACAGGGGGGTTCCTACGAGCAGTACTTC.

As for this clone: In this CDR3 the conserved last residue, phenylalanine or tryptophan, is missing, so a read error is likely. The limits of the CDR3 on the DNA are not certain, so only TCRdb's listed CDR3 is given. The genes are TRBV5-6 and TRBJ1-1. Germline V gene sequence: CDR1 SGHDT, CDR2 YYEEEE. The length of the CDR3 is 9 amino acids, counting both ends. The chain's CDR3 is CASSFKHGK.

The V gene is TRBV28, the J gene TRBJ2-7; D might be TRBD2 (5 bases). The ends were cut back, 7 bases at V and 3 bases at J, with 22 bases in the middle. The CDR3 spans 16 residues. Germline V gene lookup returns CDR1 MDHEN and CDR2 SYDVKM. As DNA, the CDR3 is TGTGCCAGCAAGCGGCGGGCCCCAAGTTTGCACTACGAGCAGTACTTC. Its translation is CASKRRAPSLHYEQYF.

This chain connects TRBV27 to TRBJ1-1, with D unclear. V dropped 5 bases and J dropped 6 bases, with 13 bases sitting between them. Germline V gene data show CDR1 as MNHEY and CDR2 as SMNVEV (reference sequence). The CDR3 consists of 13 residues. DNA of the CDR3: TGTGCCAGCAGTACCCGAGTTTGGGCTGAAGCTTTCTTT. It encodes CASSTRVWAEAFF.

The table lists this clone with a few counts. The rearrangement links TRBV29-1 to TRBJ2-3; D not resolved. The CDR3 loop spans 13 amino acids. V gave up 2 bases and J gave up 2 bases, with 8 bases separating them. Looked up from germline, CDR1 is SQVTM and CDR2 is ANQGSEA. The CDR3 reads CSVENSLTDTQYF. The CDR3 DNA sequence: TGCAGCGTTGAAAACAGCCTCACAGATACGCAGTATTTT.

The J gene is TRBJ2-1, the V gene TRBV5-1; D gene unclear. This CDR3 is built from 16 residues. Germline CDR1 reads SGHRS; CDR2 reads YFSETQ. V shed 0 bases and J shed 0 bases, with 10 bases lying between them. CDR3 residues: CASSLAPISSYNEQFF. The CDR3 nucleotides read TGCGCCAGCAGCTTGGCCCCAATTAGCTCCTACAATGAGCAGTTCTTC.

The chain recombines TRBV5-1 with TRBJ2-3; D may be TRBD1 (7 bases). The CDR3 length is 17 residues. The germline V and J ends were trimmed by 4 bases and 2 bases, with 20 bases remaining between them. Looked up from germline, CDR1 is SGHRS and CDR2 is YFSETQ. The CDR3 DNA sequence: TGCGCCAGCAGCCCCGGTCAGAGGGGGCGGGACACAGATACGCAGTATTTT. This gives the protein CASSPGQRGRDTDTQYF.

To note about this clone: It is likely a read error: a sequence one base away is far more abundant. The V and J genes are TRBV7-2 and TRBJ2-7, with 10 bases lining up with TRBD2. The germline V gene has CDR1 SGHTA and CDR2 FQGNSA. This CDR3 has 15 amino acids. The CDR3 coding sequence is TGTGCCAGCAGCTTAGTAGCGGGAGGTACTTACGGGCAGTACTTC. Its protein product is CASSLVAGGTYGQYF. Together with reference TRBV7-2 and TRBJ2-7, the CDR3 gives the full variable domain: GAGVSQSPSNKVTEKGKDVELRCDPISGHTALYWYRQSLGQGLEFLIYFQGNSAPDKSGLPSDRFSAERTGGSVSTLTIQRTQQEDSAVYLCASSLVAGGTYGQYFGPGTRLTVT.

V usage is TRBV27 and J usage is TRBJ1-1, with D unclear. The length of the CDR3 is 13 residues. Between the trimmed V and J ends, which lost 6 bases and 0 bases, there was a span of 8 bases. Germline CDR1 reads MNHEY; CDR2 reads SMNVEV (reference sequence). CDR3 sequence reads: CASSSRVNTEAFF. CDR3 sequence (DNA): TGTGCCAGCAGCAGTCGGGTGAACACTGAAGCTTTCTTT.

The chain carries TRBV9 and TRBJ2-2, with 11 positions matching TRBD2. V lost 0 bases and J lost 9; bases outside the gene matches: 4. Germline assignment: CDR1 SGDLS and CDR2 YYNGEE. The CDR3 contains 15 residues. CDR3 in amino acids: CASSVDSGRGRELFF. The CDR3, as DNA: TGTGCCAGCAGCGTAGATAGCGGGAGGGGCCGGGAGCTGTTTTTT.

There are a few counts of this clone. The CDR3 DNA sequence: TGCGCCAGCAGCCAGCCTTGGGACAGGGGCCCTGGCTACGAGCAGTACTTC. This gives the protein CASSQPWDRGPGYEQYF. V usage is TRBV4-1 and J usage is TRBJ2-7; 10 nucleotides agree with TRBD1. The ends lost 3 bases at V and 3 bases at J; junction bases unmatched: 11. Germline V lookup: CDR1 MGHRA, CDR2 YSYEKL. The CDR3 covers 17 residues.

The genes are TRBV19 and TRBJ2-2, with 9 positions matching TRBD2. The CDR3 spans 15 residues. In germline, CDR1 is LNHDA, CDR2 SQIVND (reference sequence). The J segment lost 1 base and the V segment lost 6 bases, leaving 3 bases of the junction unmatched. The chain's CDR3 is CASSRLAENTGELFF. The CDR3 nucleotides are TGTGCCAGTAGCAGACTAGCGGAGAACACCGGGGAGCTGTTTTTT.

CDR3 nucleotide sequence: TGTGCCAGCAGCTTCTACAGGGGGACCACTTCTGAAAAACTGTTTTTT. Residues: CASSFYRGTTSEKLFF. V usage is TRBV7-7 and J usage is TRBJ1-4; 8 bases map to TRBD1. CDR3 size: 16 residues. V gave up 3 bases and J gave up 7 bases; unmatched junction bases: 10. The germline CDR1 and CDR2 sequences are SSHAT and FNYEAQ (reference sequence). The full variable domain, in which reference TRBV7-7 and TRBJ1-4 provide the parts outside the CDR3, is GAGVSQSPRYKVTKRGQDVTLRCDPISSHATLYWYQQALGQGPEFLTYFNYEAQPDKSGLPSDRFSAERPEGSISTLTIQRTEQRDSAMYRCASSFYRGTTSEKLFFGSGTQLSVL.

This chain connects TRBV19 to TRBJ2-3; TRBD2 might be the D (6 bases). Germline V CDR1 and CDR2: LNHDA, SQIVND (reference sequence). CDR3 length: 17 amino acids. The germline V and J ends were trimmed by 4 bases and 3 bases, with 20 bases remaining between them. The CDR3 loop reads CASSNGRGDLRTDTQYF. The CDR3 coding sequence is TGTGCCAGTAGTAACGGGCGGGGCGATCTAAGGACAGATACGCAGTATTTT.

CDR3 sequence reads: CASSLVLNQPQHF. CDR3 sequence (DNA): TGTGCCAGCAGTTTGGTTCTGAATCAGCCCCAGCATTTT. V is TRBV28 and J is TRBJ1-5, with unresolved D. This CDR3 has 13 residues. Germline values: CDR1 MDHEN, CDR2 SYDVKM. Between the trimmed V and J ends, which lost 3 bases and 4 bases, there was a span of 7 bases.

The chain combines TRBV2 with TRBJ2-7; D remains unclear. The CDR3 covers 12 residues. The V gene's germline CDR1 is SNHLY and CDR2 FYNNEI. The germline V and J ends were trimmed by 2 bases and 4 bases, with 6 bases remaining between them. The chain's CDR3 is CASSELQYEQYF. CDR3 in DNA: TGTGCCAGCAGTGAATTGCAATACGAGCAGTACTTC. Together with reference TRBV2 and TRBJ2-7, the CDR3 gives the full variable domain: EPEVTQTPSHQVTQMGQEVILRCVPISNHLYFYWYRQILGQKVEFLVSFYNNEISEKSEIFDDQFSVERPDGSNFTLKIRSTKLEDSAMYFCASSELQYEQYFGPGTRLTVT.

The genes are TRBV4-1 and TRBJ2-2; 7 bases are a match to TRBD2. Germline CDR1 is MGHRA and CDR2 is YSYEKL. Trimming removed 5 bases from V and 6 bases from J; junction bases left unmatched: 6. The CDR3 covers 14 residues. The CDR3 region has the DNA TGCGCCAGCAGCGCCCGACTAGCTCCCGGGGAGCTGTTTTTT. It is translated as CASSARLAPGELFF.